The present T cell receptor (beta chain) was sequenced within a study of OX40 agonist ivuxolimab in advanced cancers. Study summary: With a range of roughly 20 to 85, age averaged approximately 54 years, and around 80% were male. Among those treated, three patients had partial responses, one with hepatocellular carcinoma and two with cutaneous melanoma.

Data came from immunoSEQ multiplex PCR; TCRdb stores just in-frame clones and leaves some out. The sample lists around 19,000 clones; about nine tenths were seen once. Collection of blood occurred at baseline, at cycle 4 day 1, and at cycle 7 day 1. Germline V gene lookup returns CDR1 KGHSY and CDR2 FQNENV. The CDR3 is 17 amino acids. V was shortened by 1 base and J by 4 bases, with 17 bases between the two germline ends. V and J are TRBV16 and TRBJ1-5; weak D call: TRBD1 (6 bases). This sequence was found in an adult with an advanced solid tumor such as melanoma, head and neck, liver or kidney cancer. The sequences come from CD4+ or CD8+ T cells sorted from blood, collected in a trial of the OX40 agonist ivuxolimab. The CDR3 coding sequence is TGTGCCAGCAGCCAATGGGTGTTTGGGGGGACAAATCAGCCCCAGCATTTT. This sequence encodes CASSQWVFGGTNQPQHF.